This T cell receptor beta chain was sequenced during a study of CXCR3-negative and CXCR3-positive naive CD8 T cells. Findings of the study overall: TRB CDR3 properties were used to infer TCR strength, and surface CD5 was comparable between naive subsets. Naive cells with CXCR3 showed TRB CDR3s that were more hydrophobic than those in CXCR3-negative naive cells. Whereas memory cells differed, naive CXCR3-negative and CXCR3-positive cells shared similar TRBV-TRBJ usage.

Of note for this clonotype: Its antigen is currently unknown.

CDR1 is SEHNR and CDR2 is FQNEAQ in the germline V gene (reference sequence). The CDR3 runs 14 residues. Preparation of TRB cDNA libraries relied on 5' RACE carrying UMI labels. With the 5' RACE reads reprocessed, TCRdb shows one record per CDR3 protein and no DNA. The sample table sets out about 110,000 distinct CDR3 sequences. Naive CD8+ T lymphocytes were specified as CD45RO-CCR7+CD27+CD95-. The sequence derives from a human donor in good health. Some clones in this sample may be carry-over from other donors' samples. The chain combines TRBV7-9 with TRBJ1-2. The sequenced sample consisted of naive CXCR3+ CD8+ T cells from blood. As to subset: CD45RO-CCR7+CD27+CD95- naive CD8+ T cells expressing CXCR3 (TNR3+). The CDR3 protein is CASSLFEEGYGYTF.